This entry features one TCR beta chain sequence. How the authors handled the data: Reference gene primer amplification yielded estimated nucleated cell counts. The repertoire was sequenced with immunoSEQ multiplex PCR; TCRdb's copy has only in-frame clones and lacks some. D and trimming come from the DNA, and the V and J calls and clone size come from that table. The sample carries about 480,000 clones, roughly 91% recorded once. The sample is drawn from a study of blood T cell repertoires in COVID-19. At the level of the study: Acute and convalescent COVID-19 specimens originated in the United States, Italy and Spain. T cells, B-cell-depleted T cells, or PBMCs provided the cDNA or gDNA that served as material.

Trimming left V 4 bases short and J 8 bases short, with 13 bases between. There are 13 residues in the CDR3. CDR1 and CDR2 from the germline V gene are SGHRS and YFSETQ. The J gene is TRBJ2-1, the V gene TRBV5-1; D may be TRBD1 (5 bases). The sequencing input was peripheral blood. The sequence came from a woman between 45 and 65 years old with COVID-19, enrolled during active disease. This chain's CDR3 is CASSLAVGDEQFF. DNA of the CDR3: TGCGCCAGCAGCCTGGCAGTAGGGGATGAGCAGTTCTTC.